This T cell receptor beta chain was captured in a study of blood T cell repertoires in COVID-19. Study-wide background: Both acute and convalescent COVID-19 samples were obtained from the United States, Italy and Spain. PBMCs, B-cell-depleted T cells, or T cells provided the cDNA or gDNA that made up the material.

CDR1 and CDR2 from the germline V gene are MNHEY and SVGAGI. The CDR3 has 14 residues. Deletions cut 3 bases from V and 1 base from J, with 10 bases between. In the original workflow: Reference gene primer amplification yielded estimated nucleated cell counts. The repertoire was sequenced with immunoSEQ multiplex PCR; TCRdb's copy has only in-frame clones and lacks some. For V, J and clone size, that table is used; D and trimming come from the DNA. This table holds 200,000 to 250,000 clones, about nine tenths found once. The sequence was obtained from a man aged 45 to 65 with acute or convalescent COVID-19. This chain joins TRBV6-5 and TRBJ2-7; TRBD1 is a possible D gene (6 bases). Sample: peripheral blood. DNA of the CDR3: TGTGCCAGCAGTTATGGGGACACTTCCTACGAGCAGTACTTC. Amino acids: CASSYGDTSYEQYF.